The clone carrying this TCR beta chain was counted many times. TCRdb reanalysed the reads using MiXCR and keeps one entry per CDR3 protein. The table includes more than 200,000 distinct CDR3 sequences, 9.1% detected once. The CDR3 runs 15 residues. Trimming took 5 bases from V and 1 from J, leaving 12 bases between them. Germline CDR1 is MNHNS and CDR2 is SASEGT. The sample originates from a study of T cell repertoires in cytomegalovirus infection. The sample consisted of PBMCs. This receptor was taken from a human donor in good health (CMV status not recorded). Some clones in this sample may be carry-over from other donors' samples. The chain uses TRBV6-1 and TRBJ2-4; tentatively, D is TRBD1 (5 bases). CDR3 in DNA: TGTGCCAGCAGTATGGGGCCGGCGGCCAAAAACATTCAGTACTTC. Amino acid sequence: CASSMGPAAKNIQYF.